The clone carrying this T cell receptor (beta chain) was counted a few times. Its target is not known. The template was RNA from unsorted bulk tissue. A modified ARM-PCR protocol with three rounds of nested PCR amplified TCRbeta. Each CDR3 protein is one row after TCRdb ran MiXCR on the multiplex PCR reads. The profile covers roughly 220,000 distinct CDR3 sequences, with approximately 74% appearing a single time and roughly 24% taken by the ten largest. The sample is drawn from a study of tumor and adjacent non-tumor tissue in lung cancer. Turning to the study itself: The cohort had roughly 11 adenocarcinoma, a couple of squamous cell and 1 small cell patients. The patients, around 11 men and 4 or 5 women, were about 31 to 85 with stage I to III disease. General study results and limits: TCR diversity was significantly greater in tumor than normal lung tissue. Top 100 clones took a larger repertoire share in normal lung.

The CDR3 spans 13 residues. Trimming took off 1 base at V and 0 bases at J, with 6 bases between the two ends. From germline, CDR1 is DFQATT and CDR2 SNEGSKA (reference sequence). Sequencing was done on a sample of lung tumor tissue. The sequence came from a man aged 55 to 69 with non-small cell lung cancer. The gene calls are TRBV20-1 and TRBJ1-1; D gene ambiguous. The chain's CDR3 is CSARVRVNTEAFF. The CDR3 DNA reads as TGCAGTGCTAGAGTTAGGGTGAACACTGAAGCTTTCTTT.